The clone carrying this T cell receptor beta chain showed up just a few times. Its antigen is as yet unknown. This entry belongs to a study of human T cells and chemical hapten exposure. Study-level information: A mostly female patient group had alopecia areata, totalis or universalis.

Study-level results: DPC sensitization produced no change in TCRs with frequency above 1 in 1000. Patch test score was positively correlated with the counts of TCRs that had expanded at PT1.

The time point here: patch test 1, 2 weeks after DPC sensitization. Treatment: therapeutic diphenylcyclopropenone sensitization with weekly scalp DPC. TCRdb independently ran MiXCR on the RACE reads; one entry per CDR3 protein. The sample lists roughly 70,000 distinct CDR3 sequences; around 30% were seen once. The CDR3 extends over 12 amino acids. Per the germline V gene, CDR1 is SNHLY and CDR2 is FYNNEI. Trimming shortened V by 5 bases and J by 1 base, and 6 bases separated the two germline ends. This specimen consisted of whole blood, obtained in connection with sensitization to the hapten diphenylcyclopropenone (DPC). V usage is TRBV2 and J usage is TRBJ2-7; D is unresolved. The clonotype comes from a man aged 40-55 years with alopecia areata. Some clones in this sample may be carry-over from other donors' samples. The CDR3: CASSRVSYEQYF. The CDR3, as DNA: TGTGCCAGCAGTCGGGTATCCTACGAGCAGTACTTC.